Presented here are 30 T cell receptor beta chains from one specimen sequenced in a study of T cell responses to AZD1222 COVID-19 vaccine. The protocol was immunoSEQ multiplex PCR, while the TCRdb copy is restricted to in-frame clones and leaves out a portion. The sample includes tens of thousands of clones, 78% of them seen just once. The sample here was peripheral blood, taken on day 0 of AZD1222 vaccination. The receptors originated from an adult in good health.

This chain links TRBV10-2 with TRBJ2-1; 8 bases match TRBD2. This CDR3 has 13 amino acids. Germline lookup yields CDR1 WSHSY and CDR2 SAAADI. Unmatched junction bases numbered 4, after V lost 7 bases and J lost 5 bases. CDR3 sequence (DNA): TGCGCCAGCATCAGCGGGAGAAACAATGAGCAGTTCTTC. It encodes CASISGRNNEQFF.

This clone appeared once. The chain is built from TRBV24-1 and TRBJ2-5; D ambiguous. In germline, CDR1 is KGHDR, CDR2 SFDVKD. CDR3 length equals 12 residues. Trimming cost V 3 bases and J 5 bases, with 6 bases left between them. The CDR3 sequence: CATSDLTETQYF. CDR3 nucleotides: TGTGCCACCAGTGATCTCACGGAGACCCAGTACTTC.

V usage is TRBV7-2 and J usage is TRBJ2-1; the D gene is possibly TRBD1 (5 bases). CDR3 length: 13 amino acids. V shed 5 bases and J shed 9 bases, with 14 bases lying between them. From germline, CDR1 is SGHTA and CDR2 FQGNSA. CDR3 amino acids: CASSPGLWGEQFF. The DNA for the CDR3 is TGTGCCAGCAGCCCAGGGTTGTGGGGTGAGCAGTTCTTC.

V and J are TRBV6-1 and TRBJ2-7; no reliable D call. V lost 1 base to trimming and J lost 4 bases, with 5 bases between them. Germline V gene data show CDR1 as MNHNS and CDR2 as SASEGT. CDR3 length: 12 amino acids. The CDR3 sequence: CASSEGRYEQYF. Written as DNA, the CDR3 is TGTGCCAGCAGTGAAGGGCGTTACGAGCAGTACTTC.

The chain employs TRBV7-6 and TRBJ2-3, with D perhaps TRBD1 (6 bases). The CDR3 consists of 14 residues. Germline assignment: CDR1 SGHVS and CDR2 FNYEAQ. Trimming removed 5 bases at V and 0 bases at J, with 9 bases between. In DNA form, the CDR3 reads TGTGCCAGCAGCCCAGGGGCTAGCACAGATACGCAGTATTTT. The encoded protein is CASSPGASTDTQYF.

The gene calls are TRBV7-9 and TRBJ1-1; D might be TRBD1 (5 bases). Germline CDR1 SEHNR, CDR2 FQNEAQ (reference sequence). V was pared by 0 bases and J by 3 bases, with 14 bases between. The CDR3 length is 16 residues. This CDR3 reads CASSLALAGTDTEAFF. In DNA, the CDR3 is TGTGCCAGCAGCTTAGCGTTGGCAGGGACGGACACTGAAGCTTTCTTT.

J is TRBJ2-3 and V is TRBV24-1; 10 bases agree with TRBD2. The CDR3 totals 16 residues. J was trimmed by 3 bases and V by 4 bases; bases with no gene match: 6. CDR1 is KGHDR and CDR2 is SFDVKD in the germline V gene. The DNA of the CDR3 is TGTGCCACCAGTGACGCAGCGGGAGGGCCTACAGATACGCAGTATTTT. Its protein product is CATSDAAGGPTDTQYF.

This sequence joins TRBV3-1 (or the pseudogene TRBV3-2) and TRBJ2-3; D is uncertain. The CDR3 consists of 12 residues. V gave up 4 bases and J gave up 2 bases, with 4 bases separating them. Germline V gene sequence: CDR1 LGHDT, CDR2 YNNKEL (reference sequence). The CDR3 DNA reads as TGTGCCAGCAGCCTTACCACAGATACGCAGTATTTT. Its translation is CASSLTTDTQYF.

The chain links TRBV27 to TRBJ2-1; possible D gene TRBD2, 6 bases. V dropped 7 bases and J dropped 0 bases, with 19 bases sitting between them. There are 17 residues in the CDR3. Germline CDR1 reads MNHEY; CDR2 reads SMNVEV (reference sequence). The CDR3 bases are TGTGCCAGCACTCAGGCGCGCGGGATAAGCTCCTACAATGAGCAGTTCTTC. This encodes CASTQARGISSYNEQFF.

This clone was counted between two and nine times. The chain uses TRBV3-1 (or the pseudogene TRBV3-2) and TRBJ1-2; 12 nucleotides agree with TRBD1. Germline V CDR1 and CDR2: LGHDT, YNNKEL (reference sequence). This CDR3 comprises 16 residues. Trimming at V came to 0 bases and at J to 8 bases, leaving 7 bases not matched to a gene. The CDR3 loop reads CASSQDAGQGAPGYTF. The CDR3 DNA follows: TGTGCCAGCAGCCAAGATGCGGGACAGGGGGCGCCCGGCTACACCTTC.

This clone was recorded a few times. The CDR3 region is CASSTGLAYNEQFF. The CDR3 DNA follows: TGTGCCAGCAGCACGGGACTAGCGTACAATGAGCAGTTCTTC. The rearrangement uses TRBV11-3 and TRBJ2-1; 10 bases agree with TRBD2. The CDR3 length is 14 residues. The J segment lost 4 bases and the V segment lost 5 bases, leaving 2 bases of the junction unmatched. CDR1 SGHNT and CDR2 YENEEA come from the germline V gene.

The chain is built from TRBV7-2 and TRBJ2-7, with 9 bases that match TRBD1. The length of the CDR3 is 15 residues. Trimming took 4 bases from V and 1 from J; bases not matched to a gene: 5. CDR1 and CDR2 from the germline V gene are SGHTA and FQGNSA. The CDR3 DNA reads TGTGCCAGCAGCTCCCCGGACAGGGGATCCTACGAGCAGTACTTC. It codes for CASSSPDRGSYEQYF.

The CDR3 region is CASSLIGSNQPQHF. CDR3 coding DNA: TGTGCCAGCAGTTTAATTGGCAGCAATCAGCCCCAGCATTTT. The chain uses TRBV28 and TRBJ1-5; D is uncertain. V lost 2 bases, J lost 1 base, and 6 bases lay in between. The CDR3 is made up of 14 amino acids. Per the germline V gene, CDR1 is MDHEN and CDR2 is SYDVKM.

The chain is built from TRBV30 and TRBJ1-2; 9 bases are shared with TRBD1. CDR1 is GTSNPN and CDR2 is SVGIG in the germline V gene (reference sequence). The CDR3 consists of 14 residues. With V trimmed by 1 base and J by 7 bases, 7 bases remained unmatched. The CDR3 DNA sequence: TGTGCCTGGAGTGGCGGACAGGGGTATCGTGGCTACACCTTC. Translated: CAWSGGQGYRGYTF.

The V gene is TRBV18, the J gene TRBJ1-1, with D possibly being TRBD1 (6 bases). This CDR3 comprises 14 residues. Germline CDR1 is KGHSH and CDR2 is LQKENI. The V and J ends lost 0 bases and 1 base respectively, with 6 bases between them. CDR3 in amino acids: CASSPPRGNTEAFF. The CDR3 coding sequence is TGTGCCAGCTCACCACCCAGGGGGAACACTGAAGCTTTCTTT.

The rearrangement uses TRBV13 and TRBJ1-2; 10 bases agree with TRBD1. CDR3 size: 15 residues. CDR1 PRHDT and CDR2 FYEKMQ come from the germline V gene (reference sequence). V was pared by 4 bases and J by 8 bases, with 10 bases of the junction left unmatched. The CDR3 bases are TGTGCCAGCAGCTCCCGGGGACAGGGGTTTTCCGGCTACACCTTC. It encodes CASSSRGQGFSGYTF.

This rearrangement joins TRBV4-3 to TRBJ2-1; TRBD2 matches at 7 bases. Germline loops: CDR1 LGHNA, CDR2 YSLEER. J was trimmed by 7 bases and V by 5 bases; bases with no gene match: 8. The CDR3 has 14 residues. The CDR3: CASSSTRGGNEQFF. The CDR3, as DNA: TGCGCCAGCAGCTCCACTAGGGGAGGGAATGAGCAGTTCTTC.

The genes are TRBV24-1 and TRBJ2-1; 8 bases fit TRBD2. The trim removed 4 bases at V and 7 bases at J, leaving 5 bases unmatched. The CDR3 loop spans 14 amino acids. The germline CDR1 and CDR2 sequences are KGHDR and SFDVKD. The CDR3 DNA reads TGTGCCACCAGTGAACCGGGAGGGCCGAATGAGCAGTTCTTC. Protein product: CATSEPGGPNEQFF.

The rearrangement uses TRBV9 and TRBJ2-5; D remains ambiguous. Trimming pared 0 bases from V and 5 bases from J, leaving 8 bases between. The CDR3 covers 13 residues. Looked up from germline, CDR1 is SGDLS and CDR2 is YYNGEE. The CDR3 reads CASSVGLTETQYF. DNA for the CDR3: TGTGCCAGCAGCGTAGGCCTGACGGAGACCCAGTACTTC.

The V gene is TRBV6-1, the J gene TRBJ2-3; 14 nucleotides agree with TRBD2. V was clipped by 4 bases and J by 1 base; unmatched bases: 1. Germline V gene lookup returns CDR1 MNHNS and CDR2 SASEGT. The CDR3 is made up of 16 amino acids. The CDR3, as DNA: TGTGCCAGCAGTGGGGGACTAGCGGGAGGCACAGATACGCAGTATTTT. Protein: CASSGGLAGGTDTQYF.

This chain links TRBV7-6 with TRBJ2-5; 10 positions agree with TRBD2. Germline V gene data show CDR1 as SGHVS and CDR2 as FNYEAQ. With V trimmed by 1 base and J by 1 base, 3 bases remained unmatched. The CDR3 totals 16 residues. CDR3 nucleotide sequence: TGTGCCAGCAGCTTAGGACTAGCGGGTCTCCAAGAGACCCAGTACTTC. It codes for CASSLGLAGLQETQYF.

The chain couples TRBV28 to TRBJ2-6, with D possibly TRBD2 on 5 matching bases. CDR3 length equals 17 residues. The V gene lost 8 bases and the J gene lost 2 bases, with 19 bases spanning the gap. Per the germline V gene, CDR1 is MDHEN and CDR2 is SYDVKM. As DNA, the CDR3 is TGTGCCAGCGTAGGGCGACCGGGAACTGCTGGGGCCAACGTCCTGACTTTC. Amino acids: CASVGRPGTAGANVLTF.

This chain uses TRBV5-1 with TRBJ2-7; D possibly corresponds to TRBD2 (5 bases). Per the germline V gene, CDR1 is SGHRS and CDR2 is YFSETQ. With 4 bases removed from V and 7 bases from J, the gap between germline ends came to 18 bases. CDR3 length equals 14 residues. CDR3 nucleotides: TGCGCCAGCAGCCGGACCCACGGCGGGCAGGAGCAGTACTTC. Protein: CASSRTHGGQEQYF.

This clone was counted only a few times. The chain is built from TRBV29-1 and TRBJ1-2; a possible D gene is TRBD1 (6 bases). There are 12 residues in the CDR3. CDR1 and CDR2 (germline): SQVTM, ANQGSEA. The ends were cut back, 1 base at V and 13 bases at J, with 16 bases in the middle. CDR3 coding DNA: TGCAGCGTTGAAGGCTCCACAGGGCTGGGCACCTTC. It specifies CSVEGSTGLGTF.

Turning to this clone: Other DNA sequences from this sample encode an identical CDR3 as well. The CDR3 sequence: CASSPPRGDDYGYTF. The DNA for the CDR3 is TGTGCCAGCAGCCCGCCCCGGGGAGACGACTATGGCTACACCTTC. The V gene is TRBV7-9, the J gene TRBJ1-2; D gene ambiguous. Between the trimmed V and J ends, which lost 5 bases and 3 bases, there was a span of 16 bases. The germline CDR1 and CDR2 sequences are SEHNR and FQNEAQ (reference sequence). CDR3 length: 15 residues. The full variable domain, in which reference TRBV7-9 and TRBJ1-2 provide the parts outside the CDR3, is DTGVSQNPRHKITKRGQNVTFRCDPISEHNRLYWYRQTLGQGPEFLTYFQNEAQLEKSRLLSDRFSAERPKGSFSTLEIQRTEQGDSAMYLCASSPPRGDDYGYTFGSGTRLTVV.

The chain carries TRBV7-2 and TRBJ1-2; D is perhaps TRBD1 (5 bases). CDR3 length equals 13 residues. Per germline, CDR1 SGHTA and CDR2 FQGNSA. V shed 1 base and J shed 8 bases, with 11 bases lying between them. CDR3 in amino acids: CASSLEGIRGYTF. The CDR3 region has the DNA TGTGCCAGCAGCTTAGAGGGGATACGAGGCTACACCTTC. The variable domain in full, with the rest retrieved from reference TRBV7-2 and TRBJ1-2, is GAGVSQSPSNKVTEKGKDVELRCDPISGHTALYWYRQSLGQGLEFLIYFQGNSAPDKSGLPSDRFSAERTGGSVSTLTIQRTQQEDSAVYLCASSLEGIRGYTFGSGTRLTVV.

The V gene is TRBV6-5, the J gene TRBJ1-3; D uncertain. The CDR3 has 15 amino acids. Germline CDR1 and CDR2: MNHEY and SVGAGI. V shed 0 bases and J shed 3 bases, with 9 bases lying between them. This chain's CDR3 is CASSYSIGNGNTIYF. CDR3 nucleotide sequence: TGTGCCAGCAGTTACTCGATCGGTAATGGAAACACCATATATTTT.

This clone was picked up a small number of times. CDR3 sequence reads: CASSEAFVSNNSPLHF. The CDR3 nucleotides are TGTGCCAGCAGTGAAGCGTTTGTCAGCAATAATTCACCCCTCCACTTT. The V and J genes are TRBV6-1 and TRBJ1-6; the D is unclear. V gave up 0 bases and J gave up 5 bases, with 11 bases separating them. Germline assignment: CDR1 MNHNS and CDR2 SASEGT. The CDR3 is 16 amino acids.

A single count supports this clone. CDR3 coding DNA: TGCAGTGCTAGACCGTCAGATACGCAGTATTTT. This encodes CSARPSDTQYF. This chain links TRBV20-1 with TRBJ2-3; D gene ambiguous. The CDR3 consists of 11 residues. In germline, CDR1 is DFQATT, CDR2 SNEGSKA (reference sequence). V lost 2 bases, J lost 4 bases, and 4 bases lay in between.

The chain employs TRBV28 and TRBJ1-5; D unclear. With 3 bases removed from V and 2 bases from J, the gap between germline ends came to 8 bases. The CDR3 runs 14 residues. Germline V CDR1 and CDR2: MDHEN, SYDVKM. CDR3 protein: CASSFSRGNQPQHF. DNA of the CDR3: TGTGCCAGCAGTTTTTCTAGGGGCAATCAGCCCCAGCATTTT.